Below are 26 T cell receptor beta chains sequenced from a single sample in a study of T cells in Graves' hyperthyroidism and ophthalmopathy. There were TCR beta CDR3 regions amplified from RNA transcripts. HTBI primers drove first-round RT-PCR of the TCR CDR3. TCRdb redid the calling of the multiplex PCR reads with MiXCR, one entry per CDR3 protein. Of a few hundred thousand distinct CDR3 sequences listed, less than 25% are singletons. The sequenced sample consisted of blood. These receptors were obtained from a man between 18 and 29 years old with Graves' hyperthyroidism.

Ten or more counts support this clonotype. The J gene is TRBJ1-2, the V gene TRBV9; no definite D call. V dropped 4 bases and J dropped 0 bases, with 10 bases sitting between them. The V gene's germline CDR1 is SGDLS and CDR2 YYNGEE. The CDR3 runs 14 residues. Here the CDR3 reads CASSPDGSNYGYTF. The CDR3, as DNA: TGTGCCAGCAGCCCAGACGGATCTAACTATGGCTACACCTTC.

This clonotype was counted ten times or more. J is TRBJ1-1 and V is TRBV12-3 or TRBV12-4, with D perhaps TRBD1 (5 bases). Trimming took off 7 bases at V and 7 bases at J, with 10 bases between the two ends. This CDR3 contains 11 residues. The CDR3 DNA reads TGTGCCAGCACCCCGGGGGTTGAAGCTTTCTTT. This codes for CASTPGVEAFF.

The chain employs TRBV12-3 or TRBV12-4 and TRBJ1-1; D is unclear. This CDR3 has 14 amino acids. V lost 3 bases and J 11 bases, leaving 19 bases between the germline ends. The DNA for the CDR3 is TGTGCCAGCAGTTTGGTTGCGGTCAAAACGGATGCTTTCTTT. Protein product: CASSLVAVKTDAFF.

This clonotype was counted many times. J is TRBJ1-2 and V is TRBV12-3 or TRBV12-4; 8 bases are shared with TRBD1. CDR3 length: 14 residues. V was clipped by 6 bases and J by 2 bases; unmatched bases: 5. The CDR3: CASSSRDRNYGYTF. The CDR3 DNA reads as TGTGCCAGCAGCTCTAGGGACAGGAACTATGGCTACACCTTC.

V is TRBV28 and J is TRBJ1-5, with D tentatively TRBD1 (6 bases). CDR1 is MDHEN, CDR2 SYDVKM, per germline. Trimming pared 2 bases from V and 3 bases from J, leaving 11 bases between. CDR3 size: 15 residues. The DNA of the CDR3 is TGTGCCAGCAGTTTAGACAGGATACCCAATCAGCCCCAGCATTTT. Protein sequence: CASSLDRIPNQPQHF.

The rearrangement links TRBV9 to TRBJ2-5; the match to TRBD1 covers 9 bases. The CDR3 spans 16 residues. Germline V gives CDR1 SGDLS, CDR2 YYNGEE. With V trimmed by 4 bases and J by 2 bases, 9 bases remained unmatched. The chain's CDR3 is CASSISPGQGQETQYF. The CDR3 nucleotides are TGTGCCAGCAGCATATCTCCGGGACAGGGACAAGAGACCCAGTACTTC.

Regarding this clonotype: One base away lies a much larger clone, so this may be a sequencing read error. The gene calls are TRBV12-3 or TRBV12-4 and TRBJ1-3; 8 bases are shared with TRBD1. The CDR3 loop spans 15 amino acids. Here the CDR3 DNA reads TGTGCCAGCAGAACCGGACAGGGCTCTGGAAACACCATATGTTTT. It translates to CASRTGQGSGNTICF.

This clonotype was seen at least ten times. The J gene is TRBJ2-5, the V gene TRBV24-1, with TRBD2 matching 9 bases. Germline values: CDR1 KGHDR, CDR2 SFDVKD. With 5 bases clipped from V and 2 bases from J, the junction kept 11 bases outside the gene matches. The CDR3 loop spans 17 amino acids. This CDR3 is CATSGSSGDARQETQYF. In nucleotides, the CDR3 is TGTGCCACCAGTGGGTCTAGCGGGGACGCTCGACAAGAGACCCAGTACTTC.

The V gene is TRBV7-9, the J gene TRBJ2-7, with TRBD2 matching over 7 bases. Germline V gene data show CDR1 as SEHNR and CDR2 as FQNEAQ (reference sequence). Germline trimming cut 5 bases from V and 7 bases from J; bases unmatched to any gene: 14. The CDR3 spans 15 residues. The CDR3, as DNA: TGTGCCAGCAGCAGAAGGGCGGGGAGGGCCACTGAGCAGTACTTC. Translation: CASSRRAGRATEQYF.

At least ten counts were recorded for this clonotype. This rearrangement joins TRBV2 to TRBJ1-1, with D possibly matching TRBD1 (6 bases). The CDR3 is made up of 14 amino acids. Germline assignment: CDR1 SNHLY and CDR2 FYNNEI. Trimming stripped 6 bases from V and 4 bases from J, with 15 bases between. The CDR3 DNA follows: TGTGCCAGCAGGTTCAAACAGGGACGCACTGAAGCTTTCTTT. This sequence encodes CASRFKQGRTEAFF.

In this sample, this clonotype turned up many times. The chain joins TRBV6-2 or TRBV6-3 to TRBJ1-1; TRBD1 agrees at 12 bases. V lost 6 bases, J lost 1 base, and 6 bases stayed unmatched. The CDR3 covers 16 residues. Germline CDR1 reads MNHEY; CDR2 reads SVGEGT. CDR3 loop: CASRGDRGPTNTEAFF. The CDR3 bases are TGTGCCAGCAGGGGGGACAGGGGGCCCACGAACACTGAAGCTTTCTTT.

There are a few counts of this clonotype. This chain connects TRBV30 to TRBJ1-2; 7 bases align to TRBD1. The germline gives CDR1 GTSNPN, CDR2 SVGIG (reference sequence). The V gene end was trimmed by 3 bases and the J gene end by 4 bases; junction bases not matched to a gene: 5. The CDR3 sequence is 13 residues long. This chain's CDR3 is CAWRGQLPYGYTF. CDR3 nucleotide sequence: TGTGCCTGGAGGGGACAGCTCCCCTATGGCTACACCTTC.

This clonotype was observed a handful of times. With a much larger clone just one base away, this may be a read error. The chain recombines TRBV6-1 with TRBJ2-1, with D perhaps matching TRBD2 (6 bases). The CDR3 length is 14 residues. CDR1 is MNHNS and CDR2 is SASEGT in the germline V gene. The CDR3 loop is CASTEGRTYNEKFF. The CDR3 DNA reads as TGTGCCAGCACGGAGGGACGGACCTACAATGAGAAGTTCTTC.

This clonotype showed up many times. The CDR3 coding sequence is TGTGCCAGCAGTCTCTTGACCTCCCAAGAGACCCAGTACTTC. Translating it yields CASSLLTSQETQYF. The gene calls are TRBV27 and TRBJ2-5; no clear D gene. Per germline, CDR1 MNHEY and CDR2 SMNVEV (reference sequence). The CDR3 is made up of 14 amino acids. Trimming left V 5 bases short and J 1 base short, with 11 bases between.

This clonotype was counted at least ten times. V and J are TRBV9 and TRBJ1-3; D gene ambiguous. Trimming left V 0 bases short and J 7 bases short, with 14 bases between. Looked up from germline, CDR1 is SGDLS and CDR2 is YYNGEE. The CDR3 extends over 15 amino acids. In DNA, the CDR3 is TGTGCCAGCAGCGTAGTCCGCCGAGGGAGGAACACCATATATTTT. Its protein product is CASSVVRRGRNTIYF.

This clonotype was counted ten times or more. The chain joins TRBV20-1 to TRBJ2-7; D unclear. The CDR3 length is 17 residues. Germline V gives CDR1 DFQATT, CDR2 SNEGSKA (reference sequence). Trimming stripped 0 bases from V and 4 bases from J, with 22 bases between. The CDR3 DNA reads TGCAGTGCTAGAGATCGAAATCAAGCGTCCCATCAATACGAGCAGTACTTC. Protein: CSARDRNQASHQYEQYF.

As concerns this clonotype: A much larger clone is a single base away; this may be a read error. The chain is built from TRBV11-2 and TRBJ1-1, with D possibly matching TRBD1 (6 bases). Germline V gives CDR1 SGHAT, CDR2 FQNNGV. V gave up 5 bases and J gave up 11 bases, with 12 bases separating them. CDR3 size: 11 residues. The CDR3 bases are TGTGCCAGCAGCGTAGCCAGGGGTGCTTTCTTT. This codes for CASSVARGAFF.

This clonotype was seen many times. This chain uses TRBV6-5 with TRBJ1-2; 12 nucleotides align to TRBD1. Germline lookup yields CDR1 MNHEY and CDR2 SVGAGI. The junction had 9 bases not matched to a gene; V was cut back by 5 bases and J by 8 bases. The CDR3 is made up of 15 amino acids. CDR3 amino acids: CASSTPGQGAGGYTF. CDR3 in DNA: TGTGCCAGCAGTACTCCGGGACAGGGGGCCGGGGGCTACACCTTC.

The genes are TRBV19 and TRBJ1-5; no clear D gene. The germline V gene encodes CDR1 LNHDA and CDR2 SQIVND (reference sequence). This CDR3 has 13 residues. The CDR3 nucleotides read TGTTCCGTTGCTGCGGGCCTCAATCAGCCCCAGCATTTT. It codes for CSVAAGLNQPQHF.

This clonotype was seen many times. The chain joins TRBV6-5 to TRBJ1-1; D is perhaps TRBD1 (5 bases). Germline loops: CDR1 MNHEY, CDR2 SVGAGI. Trimming took 6 bases from V and 5 from J, leaving 16 bases between them. The length of the CDR3 is 14 residues. The chain's CDR3 is CASSSGGEGTEAFF. The CDR3 DNA sequence: TGTGCCAGCAGCTCCGGGGGGGAGGGGACTGAAGCTTTCTTT.

At least ten counts were recorded for this clonotype. V and J are TRBV7-9 and TRBJ1-1, with D uncertain. Germline CDR1 reads SEHNR; CDR2 reads FQNEAQ (reference sequence). The CDR3 spans 16 residues. V was cut by 7 bases and J by 5 bases, with 23 bases left in between. This chain's CDR3 is CASTAIGRPHTTEAFF. CDR3 DNA: TGTGCCAGCACTGCGATCGGGCGCCCCCACACGACTGAAGCTTTCTTT.

This clonotype has ten or more counts. The chain is built from TRBV6-1 and TRBJ2-7; D unresolved. Germline V lookup: CDR1 MNHNS, CDR2 SASEGT. The CDR3 covers 15 residues. V was trimmed by 4 bases and J by 3 bases, leaving 16 bases between them. The CDR3 sequence is CASSAVARTGYEQYF. CDR3 coding DNA: TGTGCCAGCAGTGCCGTCGCCAGAACGGGCTACGAGCAGTACTTC.

This clonotype was recorded many times. This chain connects TRBV25-1 to TRBJ1-1; 7 bases line up with TRBD1. The CDR3 sequence is 12 residues long. From germline, CDR1 is MGHDK and CDR2 SYGVNS. As DNA, the CDR3 is TGTGTCATCGGAGGGGGCGGTACTGAAGCTTTCTTT. Translated, it gives CVIGGGGTEAFF.

This clonotype was observed a few times. The chain recombines TRBV18 with TRBJ1-3, with D uncertain. Germline-derived CDR1 and CDR2 are KGHSH and LQKENI. The CDR3 contains 14 residues. V dropped 5 bases and J dropped 2 bases, with 10 bases sitting between them. The CDR3 region is CASSAGSTGNTIYF. The CDR3 DNA reads TGTGCCAGCTCAGCCGGATCGACTGGAAACACCATATATTTT.

This clonotype was counted ten times or more. The limits of the CDR3 on the DNA are not certain, so only TCRdb's listed CDR3 is given. The chain links TRBV12-5 to TRBJ2-7; the table's D gene call, TRBD2, was not cross checked with the DNA. A total of 14 residues make up the CDR3, ends included. Germline values: CDR1 LGHNT, CDR2 FRNRAP. CDR3: CASGSSGGLSGQYF.

The table lists this clonotype with many counts. The chain links TRBV5-1 to TRBJ2-7; TRBD2 matches at 8 bases. Looked up from germline, CDR1 is SGHRS and CDR2 is YFSETQ. The CDR3 loop spans 16 amino acids. The J segment lost 0 bases and the V segment lost 4 bases, leaving 9 bases of the junction unmatched. CDR3 sequence: CASSPGIAGSSYEQYF. Here the CDR3 DNA reads TGCGCCAGCAGCCCGGGGATAGCGGGATCCTCCTACGAGCAGTACTTC.